This TCR beta chain was captured by sequencing in a study of read filtering for tumor transcriptome and immune sequencing. At the level of the study: Eight or nine patients were R-ISS I, 16 were R-ISS II, 6 or 7 were R-ISS III.

The library was built from around 0.4 ug RNA with molecular barcoded adaptors for alpha/delta and beta/gamma chains. TCRdb analysed the reads with MiXCR anew, one entry per CDR3 protein. The repertoire includes roughly 130,000 distinct CDR3 sequences, under 15% of them detected once, and 8% to 13% sits in the top ten. The CDR3 consists of 11 residues. With 6 bases removed from V and 5 bases from J, the gap between germline ends came to 7 bases. Germline V CDR1 and CDR2: MNHEY, SVGEGT. In this sample, this clonotype turned up many times. What it binds is not known. Regarding the study as a whole: Approximately 79% of IR-seq clonotypes had a single read, yet these held 3.5% to 4.5% of reads.

The J gene is TRBJ2-5, the V gene TRBV6-2 or TRBV6-3; the D is unclear. The sequence was obtained from a donor aged 40 or older with multiple myeloma. Sequences were obtained from a population of CD138-negative cells sorted from bone marrow. The CDR3 spells CASRQRETQYF. For the CDR3, the DNA is TGTGCCAGCAGGCAGCGTGAGACCCAGTACTTC.